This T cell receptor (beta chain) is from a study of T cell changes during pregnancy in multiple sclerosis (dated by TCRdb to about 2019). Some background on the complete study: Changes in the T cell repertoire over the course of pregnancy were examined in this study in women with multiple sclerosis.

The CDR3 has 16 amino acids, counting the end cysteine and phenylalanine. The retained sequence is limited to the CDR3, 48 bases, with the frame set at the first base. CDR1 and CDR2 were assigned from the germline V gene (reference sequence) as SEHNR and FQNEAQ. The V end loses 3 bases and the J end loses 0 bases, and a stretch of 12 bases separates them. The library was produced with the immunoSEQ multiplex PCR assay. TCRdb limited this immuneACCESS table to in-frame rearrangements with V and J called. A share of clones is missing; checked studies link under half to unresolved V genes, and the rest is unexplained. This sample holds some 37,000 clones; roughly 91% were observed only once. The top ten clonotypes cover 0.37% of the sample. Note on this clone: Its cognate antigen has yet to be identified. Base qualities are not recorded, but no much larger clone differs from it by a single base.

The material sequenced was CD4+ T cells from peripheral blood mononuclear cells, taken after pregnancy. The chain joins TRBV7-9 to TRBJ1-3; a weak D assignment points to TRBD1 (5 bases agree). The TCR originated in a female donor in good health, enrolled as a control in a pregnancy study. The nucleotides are TGTGCCAGCAGCTTTTCCGACGGACACTCTGGAAACACCATATATTTT. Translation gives CASSFSDGHSGNTIYF. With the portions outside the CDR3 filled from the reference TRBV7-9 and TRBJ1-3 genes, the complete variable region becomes DTGVSQNPRHKITKRGQNVTFRCDPISEHNRLYWYRQTLGQGPEFLTYFQNEAQLEKSRLLSDRFSAERPKGSFSTLEIQRTEQGDSAMYLCASSFSDGHSGNTIYFGEGSWLTVV.